The 5 T cell receptor beta chains listed next were all sequenced from one sample in a study of blood T cell repertoires in COVID-19. Profiling relied on immunoSEQ multiplex PCR, and the TCRdb table lists in-frame clones only, not all of them. Of about 61,000 clones listed, around 85% are singletons. Sequencing was done on a sample of peripheral blood. These receptors all stem from a human donor in a cohort sampled during active COVID-19.

The rearrangement uses TRBV6-5 and TRBJ2-3, with 10 bases fitting TRBD2. CDR1 and CDR2 (germline): MNHEY, SVGAGI. The CDR3 consists of 16 residues. The ends lost 4 bases at V and 6 bases at J; junction bases unmatched: 10. The CDR3 is CASSLQAGGPTDTQYF. Written as DNA, the CDR3 is TGTGCCAGCAGTTTACAAGCGGGAGGGCCAACCGATACGCAGTATTTT.

The chain has TRBV19 and TRBJ2-3; 13 nucleotides line up with TRBD2. The V and J ends lost 5 bases and 0 bases, in that order; junction bases with no gene match: 5. Germline V CDR1 and CDR2: LNHDA, SQIVND (reference sequence). CDR3 length: 17 amino acids. CDR3 bases: TGTGCCAGTAGTCCCAAGACTAGCGGGAGGAGCACAGATACGCAGTATTTT. Translation gives CASSPKTSGRSTDTQYF.

The rearrangement joins TRBV19 to TRBJ2-7; 12 bases are shared with TRBD2. After removal of 3 bases from V and 0 bases from J, the junction contained 9 bases not matched to a gene. CDR1 and CDR2 from the germline V gene are LNHDA and SQIVND (reference sequence). CDR3 length equals 18 residues. In nucleotides, the CDR3 is TGTGCCAGTAGTATCGGACCGGGACTAGCGGGTCTCTCCTACGAGCAGTACTTC. Translated: CASSIGPGLAGLSYEQYF.

The J gene is TRBJ1-3, the V gene TRBV5-1; TRBD1 agrees at 7 bases. Per the germline V gene, CDR1 is SGHRS and CDR2 is YFSETQ. The CDR3 has 15 amino acids. J gave up 0 bases and V 4 bases, and 4 bases lay outside the gene matches. CDR3 region: CASSQRQGSGNTIYF. The CDR3 coding sequence is TGCGCCAGCAGCCAAAGACAGGGCTCTGGAAACACCATATATTTT.

The V call is TRBV19, the J call TRBJ2-5, with no clear D. Per germline, CDR1 LNHDA and CDR2 SQIVND (reference sequence). The CDR3 contains 15 residues. Trimming removed 5 bases from V and 5 bases from J, with 18 bases in between. Here the CDR3 DNA reads TGTGCCAGTAGTCCCTTTCTAGTTTTGTTGGAGACCCAGTACTTC. Translated, it gives CASSPFLVLLETQYF.